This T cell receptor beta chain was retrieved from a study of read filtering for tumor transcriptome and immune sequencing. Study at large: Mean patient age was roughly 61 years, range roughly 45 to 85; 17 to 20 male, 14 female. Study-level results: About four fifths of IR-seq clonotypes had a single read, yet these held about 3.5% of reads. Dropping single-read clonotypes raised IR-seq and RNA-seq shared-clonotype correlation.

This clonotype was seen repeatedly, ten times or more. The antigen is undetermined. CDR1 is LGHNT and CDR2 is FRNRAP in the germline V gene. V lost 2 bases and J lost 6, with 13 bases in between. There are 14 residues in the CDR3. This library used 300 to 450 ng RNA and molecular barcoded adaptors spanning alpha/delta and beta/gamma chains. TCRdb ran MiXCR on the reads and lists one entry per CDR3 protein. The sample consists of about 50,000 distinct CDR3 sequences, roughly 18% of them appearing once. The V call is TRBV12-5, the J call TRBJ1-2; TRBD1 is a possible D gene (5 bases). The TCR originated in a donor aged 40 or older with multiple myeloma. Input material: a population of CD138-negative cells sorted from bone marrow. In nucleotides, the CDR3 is TGTGCTAGTGGTTTGTCTGGGGGAGGTCATGGCTACACCTTC. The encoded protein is CASGLSGGGHGYTF.